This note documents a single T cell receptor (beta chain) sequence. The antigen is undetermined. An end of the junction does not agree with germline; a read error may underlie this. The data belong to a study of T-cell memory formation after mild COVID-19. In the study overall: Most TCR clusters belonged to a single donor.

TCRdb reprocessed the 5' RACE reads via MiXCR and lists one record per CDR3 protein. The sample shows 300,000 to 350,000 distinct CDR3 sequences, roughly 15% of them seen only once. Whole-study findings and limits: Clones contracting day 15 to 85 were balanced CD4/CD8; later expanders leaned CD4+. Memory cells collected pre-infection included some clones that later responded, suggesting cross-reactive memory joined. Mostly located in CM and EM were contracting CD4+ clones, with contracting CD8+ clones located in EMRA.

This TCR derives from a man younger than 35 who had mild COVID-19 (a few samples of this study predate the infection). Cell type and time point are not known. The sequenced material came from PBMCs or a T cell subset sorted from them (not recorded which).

CDR3 loop: CASSPVATNEKLFF. The CDR3 DNA is TGTGCCAGCTCCCCGGTAGCAACTAATGAGAAACTGTTTTTT. V gene TRBV18 combines with J gene TRBJ1-4, with no clear D. The CDR3 consists of 14 residues. CDR1 and CDR2 (germline): KGHSH, LQKENI.